The T cell receptor (beta chain) described here comes from a study of PD-1 blockade in mismatch repair-deficient tumors (dated by TCRdb to 2016 to 2017). Context from the whole study: The trial enrolled roughly 83 consecutive patients with roughly 13 mismatch repair-deficient cancer types between 2013 and late 2016, all previously treated and progressing. Deep sequencing of TCR CDR3 regions was used to track tumor-associated T cell clones in peripheral blood of patients responding to PD-1 blockade.

For each enrolled patient, mismatch repair deficiency was established using either polymerase chain reaction or immunohistochemistry. TCR sequencing was performed for a few patients who responded to pembrolizumab therapy. The phase II trial prospectively tested pembrolizumab PD-1 blockade in advanced mismatch repair-deficient cancers regardless of tissue of origin. Peripheral blood T cell samples were serially collected before and at multiple times after PD-1 blockade was started. Blood sampling times were reported as weeks after the first pembrolizumab dose. Receptor libraries were prepared by the immunoSEQ multiplex PCR assay. Imported from immuneACCESS, the table was reduced by TCRdb to in-frame sequences with V and J called. These copies leave out some clones; in studies compared against another copy, an unresolved V gene accounts for under half, and the cause of the remainder is not known. Counted in this sample were around 40,000 clones; approximately 88% of them appeared once. Around 0.99% of the sample is taken by the ten largest.

Broad study findings and their caveats: After pembrolizumab, tumor-resident clones, which were often undetectable in blood before treatment, expanded rapidly and then contracted, generally ahead of radiologic responses.

To note about this clone: Its recognized antigen is unknown. Base qualities are not recorded, but no much larger clone differs from it by a single base.

The sequence was collected from an adult with mismatch repair-deficient cancer. The material was PBMCs, obtained roughly nine months after starting pembrolizumab.

The nucleotide sequence reads as follows: TGTGCCAGCAGCTTAGAAGCTAGCAGTCCATTGCAGTACTTC. This is translated as CASSLEASSPLQYF. The sequence joins TRBV7-2 to TRBJ2-7, and TRBD2 may be the D gene, going by 5 matching bases. CDR1 SGHTA and CDR2 FQGNSA were looked up in the germline V gene. V is clipped by 1 base and J by 9 bases, and the sequence between their germline boundaries is 16 bases long. The cysteine opens and the phenylalanine closes a CDR3 of 14 amino acids. This entry keeps only the CDR3 DNA: 42 bases, framed from base 1.